The 10 T cell receptor beta chains given below trace back to one sample, sequenced in a study of CD8 T cells in ankylosing spondylitis. TCRdb recomputed calls from the 5' RACE reads with MiXCR, one row per CDR3 protein. Here the sample spans under 450,000 distinct CDR3 sequences, 20% being singletons. Sequenced sample: blood, either unsorted or a sorted T cell fraction (not recorded which). These TCRs come from a male donor with ankylosing spondylitis or in good health (not recorded which).

V usage is TRBV12-3 or TRBV12-4 and J usage is TRBJ2-3, with 8 bases lining up with TRBD2. CDR3 length: 15 amino acids. The trim removed 5 bases at V and 6 bases at J, leaving 10 bases unmatched. In DNA form, the CDR3 reads TGTGCCAGCAGTGTAACGGGACTAGTTTCGGATACGCAGTATTTT. Amino acids: CASSVTGLVSDTQYF.

This clonotype was observed a handful of times. The chain is built from TRBV6-1 and TRBJ2-3, with no clear D. In germline, CDR1 is MNHNS, CDR2 SASEGT. Trimming pared 7 bases from V and 2 bases from J, leaving 19 bases between. This CDR3 is 16 amino acids long. In nucleotides, the CDR3 is TGTGCCAGCACCGAATGGGGTCCATCGTCCACAGATACGCAGTATTTT. This sequence encodes CASTEWGPSSTDTQYF.

The chain links TRBV6-1 to TRBJ2-5; D is ambiguous. This CDR3 has 15 residues. V lost 1 base and J 3 bases, leaving 12 bases between the germline ends. The germline V gene encodes CDR1 MNHNS and CDR2 SASEGT. CDR3 loop: CASSEDSRMEETQYF. The DNA of the CDR3 is TGTGCCAGCAGTGAAGACAGCCGGATGGAAGAGACCCAGTACTTC.

This clonotype has at least ten counts. CDR3 coding DNA: TGTGCCAGCAGCGCAGGGGGAGGTTACGAGCAGTACTTC. The encoded protein is CASSAGGGYEQYF. The chain recombines TRBV7-9 with TRBJ2-7; D possibly corresponds to TRBD1 (7 bases). V shed 5 bases and J shed 4 bases, with 12 bases lying between them. Germline-derived CDR1 and CDR2 are SEHNR and FQNEAQ (reference sequence). The CDR3 extends over 13 amino acids. The whole variable domain, remainder taken from reference TRBV7-9 and TRBJ2-7, is DTGVSQNPRHKITKRGQNVTFRCDPISEHNRLYWYRQTLGQGPEFLTYFQNEAQLEKSRLLSDRFSAERPKGSFSTLEIQRTEQGDSAMYLCASSAGGGYEQYFGPGTRLTVT.

The V and J genes are TRBV20-1 and TRBJ2-1, with no clear D. The CDR3 loop spans 14 amino acids. Germline-derived CDR1 and CDR2 are DFQATT and SNEGSKA (reference sequence). Trimming took off 6 bases at V and 3 bases at J, with 15 bases between the two ends. CDR3 loop: CSAPDLTVYNEQFF. The CDR3 bases are TGCAGTGCCCCGGACCTAACTGTCTACAATGAGCAGTTCTTC.

This clonotype was detected a few times. The chain employs TRBV6-2 or TRBV6-3 and TRBJ2-2, with 8 bases aligning to TRBD1. Germline CDR1 is MNHEY and CDR2 is SVGEGT. The CDR3 spans 18 residues. V lost 9 bases to trimming and J lost 2 bases; unmatched junction nucleotides: 17. The CDR3 loop reads CASLVGTMDRENTGELFF. Written as DNA, the CDR3 is TGTGCCAGTCTTGTCGGCACCATGGACAGGGAAAACACCGGGGAGCTGTTTTTT.

As regards this clonotype: Compared with germline, one end of the junction differs, possibly owing to a read error. The J gene is TRBJ2-2, the V gene TRBV11-2; the D gene is possibly TRBD2 (5 bases). Germline-derived CDR1 and CDR2 are SGHAT and FQNNGV. The CDR3 spans 13 residues. CDR3 residues: CASSPTPAGELFF. The CDR3 nucleotides are TGTGCCAGCAGCCCCACCCCTGCCGGGGAGCTTTTTTTT.

This clonotype was detected only a few times. The genes are TRBV30 and TRBJ2-7; 7 nucleotides line up with TRBD1. CDR3 size: 14 residues. Germline V gene lookup returns CDR1 GTSNPN and CDR2 SVGIG (reference sequence). With V trimmed by 6 bases and J by 0 bases, 8 bases remained unmatched. The DNA of the CDR3 is TGTGCCTGTAATAAGGGGGCCGTCTCCTACGAGCAGTACTTC. Its translation: CACNKGAVSYEQYF.

The table lists this clonotype with a few counts. CDR3 amino acids: CASSEDPGTGGSEQFF. The CDR3 DNA reads TGTGCCAGCAGTGAGGACCCCGGGACAGGGGGGTCTGAGCAGTTCTTC. The chain couples TRBV6-1 to TRBJ2-1; TRBD1 matches at 11 bases. The CDR3 extends over 16 amino acids. Germline V gene sequence: CDR1 MNHNS, CDR2 SASEGT. V lost 3 bases and J lost 9; bases outside the gene matches: 10.

This clonotype has a single count. This CDR3 reads CATSRGKASGDIQETQYF. The DNA of the CDR3 is TGTGCCACCAGCAGAGGAAAGGCCAGCGGGGACATCCAAGAGACCCAGTACTTC. The chain joins TRBV15 to TRBJ2-5; a weak D match, TRBD2 (7 bases). Germline V CDR1 and CDR2: LNHNV, YYDKDF (reference sequence). This CDR3 comprises 18 residues. V was clipped by 1 base and J by 1 base, with 19 bases between them. The full variable domain, in which reference TRBV15 and TRBJ2-5 provide the parts outside the CDR3, is DAMVIQNPRYQVTQFGKPVTLSCSQTLNHNVMYWYQQKSSQAPKLLFHYYDKDFNNEADTPDNFQSRRPNTSFCFLDIRSPGLGDTAMYLCATSRGKASGDIQETQYFGPGTRLLVL.